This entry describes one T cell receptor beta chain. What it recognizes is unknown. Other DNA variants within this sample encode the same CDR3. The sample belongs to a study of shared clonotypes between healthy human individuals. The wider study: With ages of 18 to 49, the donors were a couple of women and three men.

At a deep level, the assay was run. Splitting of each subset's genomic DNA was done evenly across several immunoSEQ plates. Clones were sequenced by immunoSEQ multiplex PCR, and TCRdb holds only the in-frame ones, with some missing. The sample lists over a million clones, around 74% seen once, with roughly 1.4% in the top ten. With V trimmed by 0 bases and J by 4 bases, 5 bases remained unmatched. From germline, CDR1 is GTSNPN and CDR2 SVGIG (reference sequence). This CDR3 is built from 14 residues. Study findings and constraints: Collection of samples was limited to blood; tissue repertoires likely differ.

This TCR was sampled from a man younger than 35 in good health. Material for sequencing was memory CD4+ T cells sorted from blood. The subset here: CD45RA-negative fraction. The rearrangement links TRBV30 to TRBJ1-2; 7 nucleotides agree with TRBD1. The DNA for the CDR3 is TGTGCCTGGAGTGTAGGCGCAGGGGGCTATGGCTACACCTTC. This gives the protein CAWSVGAGGYGYTF.